Listed below are T cell receptor beta chains from one sample, sequenced in a study of blood T cells in healthy people across ages. TCRdb re-derived calls from the 5' RACE reads in MiXCR, one entry per CDR3 protein. In the table there are 650,000 to 800,000 distinct CDR3 sequences, 40% to 65% of which are singletons. Sequencing used blood. The origin of the receptors is a woman older than 75 in good health. The CDR3 runs from the conserved cysteine through the conserved F or W. The order of the fields is J gene, clone size, V gene, D gene, CDR3 DNA, CDR3 protein. D genes are given only for firm matches. Clone sizes are given selectively: once, few, many, or a class where the clone is expanded.

j_call: TRBJ1-1
clone_size: .
v_call: TRBV6-6
d_call: .
cdr3_nt: TGTGCCAGCACCGCGGGCACGACGAACACTGAAGCTTTCTTT
cdr3_aa: CASTAGTTNTEAFF

j_call: TRBJ2-3
clone_size: many
v_call: TRBV2
d_call: TRBD1
cdr3_nt: TGTGCCAGCAATGTCGCGGGACAGGGGGTTGCGGCGCAGTATTTT
cdr3_aa: CASNVAGQGVAAQYF

j_call: TRBJ2-5
clone_size: many
v_call: TRBV5-6
d_call: .
cdr3_nt: TGTGCCAGCAGCTTGTCCCTAGAGGAGACCCAGTACTTC
cdr3_aa: CASSLSLEETQYF

j_call: TRBJ2-7
clone_size: .
v_call: TRBV28
d_call: TRBD2
cdr3_nt: TGTGCCAGCAGTTTCTCCGGGACTAGCGTCTACGAGCAGTACTTC
cdr3_aa: CASSFSGTSVYEQYF

j_call: TRBJ2-2
clone_size: few
v_call: TRBV6-2/TRBV6-3
d_call: TRBD2
cdr3_nt: TGTGCCAGCAAAGTATCGGGACTAGCGGTTGTCGGGGAGCTGTTTTTT
cdr3_aa: CASKVSGLAVVGELFF

j_call: TRBJ2-2
clone_size: .
v_call: TRBV5-5
d_call: .
cdr3_nt: TGTGCCAGCAGCTTGGTTGGACGGACCCCCGGGGAGCTGTTTTTT
cdr3_aa: CASSLVGRTPGELFF

j_call: TRBJ2-3
clone_size: .
v_call: TRBV7-2
d_call: .
cdr3_nt: TGTGCCAGCAGCGCTTTTGGGGGGCCCACAAATCCAGATACGCAGTATTTT
cdr3_aa: CASSAFGGPTNPDTQYF

j_call: TRBJ2-7
clone_size: .
v_call: TRBV6-6
d_call: TRBD1
cdr3_nt: TGTGCCAGCAGTAGGGACAGGGGGCACGAGCAGTACTTC
cdr3_aa: CASSRDRGHEQYF

j_call: TRBJ2-1
clone_size: .
v_call: TRBV4-2
d_call: TRBD2
cdr3_nt: TGTGCCAGCAGCCAAGATATCGGACTAGCGGGGGCCAATGAGCAGTTCTTC
cdr3_aa: CASSQDIGLAGANEQFF

j_call: TRBJ2-7
clone_size: .
v_call: TRBV5-1
d_call: .
cdr3_nt: TGCGCCAGCAGCAATGGCCCTAACGGTTACAATGAGCAGTACTTC
cdr3_aa: CASSNGPNGYNEQYF

j_call: TRBJ2-5
clone_size: .
v_call: TRBV4-1
d_call: TRBD1
cdr3_nt: TGCGCCAGCAGCCAAGTTACAGGGGGCAAGCGGTACTTC
cdr3_aa: CASSQVTGGKRYF

j_call: TRBJ2-1
clone_size: .
v_call: TRBV3-1
d_call: TRBD2
cdr3_nt: TGTGCCAGCAGCCAAGAAGGGCGGGGGGGCAACAATGAGCAGTTCTTC
cdr3_aa: CASSQEGRGGNNEQFF

j_call: TRBJ1-2
clone_size: once
v_call: TRBV7-2
d_call: .
cdr3_nt: TGTGCCAGCAGCTCGTTTACACTAAACTATGGCTACACCTTC
cdr3_aa: CASSSFTLNYGYTF

j_call: TRBJ2-7
clone_size: many
v_call: TRBV7-2
d_call: .
cdr3_nt: TGTGCCAGCAGCTTAGATCCAGCGTCGGACGAGCAGTACTTC
cdr3_aa: CASSLDPASDEQYF

j_call: TRBJ2-1
clone_size: .
v_call: TRBV5-1
d_call: .
cdr3_nt: TGCGCCAGCAGCTTGGCTACAGGGCGCGAGCAGTTCTTC
cdr3_aa: CASSLATGREQFF

j_call: TRBJ2-1
clone_size: many
v_call: TRBV24-1
d_call: .
cdr3_nt: TGTGCCACCATGCCGCCGGGTAACAATGAGCAGTTCTTC
cdr3_aa: CATMPPGNNEQFF